The 25 T cell receptor beta chains presented below share a single source sample, sequenced in a study of blood T cell repertoires in COVID-19 (dated by TCRdb to the early 2020s). Libraries were prepared through the immunoSEQ multiplex PCR assay. TCRdb re-hosts the immuneACCESS table, in-frame sequences only. Its copies lack some clones; in the studies checked, an unresolved V gene accounts for under half of them, and the cause for the rest is not known. Here the sample has roughly 58,000 clones; about 88% occur a single time. About a sixth of the sample rests with the top ten. The specimen was peripheral blood. Receptors were obtained from a man in his 70s with active COVID-19.

The rearrangement links TRBV11-2 to TRBJ2-5, with 9 bases lining up with TRBD2. The junction had 7 bases not matched to a gene; V was cut back by 3 bases and J by 5 bases. This CDR3 is 15 amino acids long. Germline lookup yields CDR1 SGHAT and CDR2 FQNNGV. The CDR3 loop reads CASSFRIAGGETQYF. CDR3 DNA: TGTGCCAGCAGCTTTCGGATCGCGGGGGGGGAGACCCAGTACTTC.

This clone was detected only once. This chain uses TRBV7-2 with TRBJ2-2; a possible D gene is TRBD2 (5 bases). Germline V gene lookup returns CDR1 SGHTA and CDR2 FQGNSA. V gave up 1 base and J gave up 4 bases, with 13 bases separating them. This CDR3 spans 16 amino acids. The chain's CDR3 is CASSLVGGPGTGELFF. The CDR3 coding sequence is TGTGCCAGCAGCTTAGTTGGCGGGCCGGGCACCGGGGAGCTGTTTTTT. The variable domain in full, with the rest retrieved from reference TRBV7-2 and TRBJ2-2, is GAGVSQSPSNKVTEKGKDVELRCDPISGHTALYWYRQSLGQGLEFLIYFQGNSAPDKSGLPSDRFSAERTGGSVSTLTIQRTQQEDSAVYLCASSLVGGPGTGELFFGEGSRLTVL.

This chain uses TRBV19 with TRBJ1-5, with D possibly being TRBD1 (5 bases). CDR1 is LNHDA and CDR2 is SQIVND in the germline V gene (reference sequence). The CDR3 sequence is 13 residues long. Trimming stripped 2 bases from V and 7 bases from J, with 9 bases between. The CDR3 loop is CASSIRRGQPQHF. CDR3 bases: TGTGCCAGTAGTATAAGGAGGGGCCAGCCCCAGCATTTT.

This clone appeared a few times. The rearrangement uses TRBV5-1 and TRBJ2-1; tentative D call: TRBD1 (6 bases). The CDR3 sequence is 15 residues long. Germline V lookup: CDR1 SGHRS, CDR2 YFSETQ. Trimming shortened V by 0 bases and J by 3 bases, and 10 bases separated the two germline ends. The CDR3, as DNA: TGCGCCAGCAGCTTGGAAGGACAGCTCTACAATGAGCAGTTCTTC. Amino acid sequence: CASSLEGQLYNEQFF.

This chain links TRBV6-2 or TRBV6-3 with TRBJ1-5, with a weak D call TRBD1 (5 bases). V was trimmed by 0 bases and J by 4 bases, leaving 19 bases between them. The V gene's germline CDR1 is MNHEY and CDR2 SVGEGT. CDR3 length: 18 amino acids. CDR3 coding DNA: TGTGCCAGCAGTTACTCGGGTTTAGGGTATGCAGGGAATCAGCCCCAGCATTTT. This encodes CASSYSGLGYAGNQPQHF.

V usage is TRBV5-1 and J usage is TRBJ2-3, with TRBD2 matching 8 bases. V trimming: 4 bases; J trimming: 5 bases; junction bases outside the gene matches: 12. The CDR3 consists of 16 residues. Germline lookup yields CDR1 SGHRS and CDR2 YFSETQ. The CDR3 region is CASSARTQAGEDTQYF. The CDR3 DNA reads TGCGCCAGCAGCGCTCGGACACAAGCGGGGGAAGATACGCAGTATTTT.

The J gene is TRBJ2-1, the V gene TRBV6-5; TRBD1 agrees at 9 bases. CDR1 MNHEY and CDR2 SVGAGI come from the germline V gene. The CDR3 is made up of 14 amino acids. Trimming cost V 7 bases and J 6 bases; bases outside gene matches: 7. CDR3 DNA sequence: TGTGCCAGCAACACAGGGGGCGGGGGCAATGAGCAGTTCTTC. This translates into CASNTGGGGNEQFF.

The V call is TRBV5-4, the J call TRBJ2-3, with 8 bases aligning to TRBD2. V shed 4 bases and J 1 base; nucleotides not matched to a gene: 5. Germline V gene lookup returns CDR1 SGHNT and CDR2 YYREEE (reference sequence). This CDR3 is 15 amino acids long. This chain's CDR3 is CASSPGRARTDTQYF. The CDR3 DNA sequence: TGTGCCAGCAGCCCCGGGAGGGCCCGCACAGATACGCAGTATTTT.

This clone was counted between two and nine times. The chain combines TRBV28 with TRBJ2-2, with 10 bases lining up with TRBD1. The CDR3 is 15 amino acids. Germline CDR1 and CDR2: MDHEN and SYDVKM. Trimming cost V 6 bases and J 3 bases; bases outside gene matches: 4. In DNA, the CDR3 is TGTGCCAGCAGAAGGACAGGGGGATACACCGGGGAGCTGTTTTTT. The encoded protein is CASRRTGGYTGELFF.

The chain links TRBV6-2 or TRBV6-3 to TRBJ2-3; 10 nucleotides match TRBD2. With V trimmed by 6 bases and J by 3 bases, 15 bases remained unmatched. Germline CDR1 reads MNHEY; CDR2 reads SVGEGT. The CDR3 has 18 residues. The CDR3 nucleotides are TGTGCCAGCAGCTATGACCCCCAGAGGACTAGCGGAACAGATACGCAGTATTTT. As protein: CASSYDPQRTSGTDTQYF.

The chain carries TRBV2 and TRBJ2-3, with D possibly TRBD2 on 5 matching bases. The CDR3 loop spans 12 amino acids. Germline V CDR1 and CDR2: SNHLY, FYNNEI. Trimming stripped 3 bases from V and 7 bases from J, with 8 bases between. The CDR3 region is CASSDGVYTQYF. CDR3 bases: TGTGCCAGCAGTGACGGGGTTTATACGCAGTATTTT.

The genes are TRBV5-1 and TRBJ2-1, with 10 bases that match TRBD2. The V gene's germline CDR1 is SGHRS and CDR2 YFSETQ. CDR3 length: 16 amino acids. The V segment lost 6 bases and the J segment 4 bases; nucleotides outside the gene matches: 10. The CDR3 loop reads CASTLTTSGTYNEQFF. The CDR3 nucleotides read TGCGCCAGCACCCTTACCACTAGCGGGACTTACAATGAGCAGTTCTTC.

The gene calls are TRBV2 and TRBJ1-5, with TRBD1 matching over 7 bases. With V trimmed by 8 bases and J by 0 bases, 7 bases remained unmatched. The germline gives CDR1 SNHLY, CDR2 FYNNEI. CDR3 length: 15 amino acids. CDR3 sequence (DNA): TGTGCCAGCCAGGGACAGATTTATAGCAATCAGCCCCAGCATTTT. Translated, it gives CASQGQIYSNQPQHF.

This clone was found a few times. The CDR3 DNA reads as TGTGCCAGCAGTAACTTTGGGGGGGCGAACACTGAAGCTTTCTTT. Translation: CASSNFGGANTEAFF. The chain combines TRBV6-2 or TRBV6-3 with TRBJ1-1; tentative D call: TRBD1 (6 bases). Germline CDR1 is MNHEY and CDR2 is SVGEGT. The V and J ends lost 5 bases and 1 base respectively, with 14 bases between them. The CDR3 is made up of 15 amino acids.

CDR3 protein: CASSEEQGTGFSGANVLTF. CDR3 DNA: TGTGCCAGCAGTGAAGAACAGGGTACGGGTTTCTCTGGGGCCAACGTCCTGACTTTC. The V gene is TRBV6-1, the J gene TRBJ2-6; D is possibly TRBD1 (6 bases). The V gene's germline CDR1 is MNHNS and CDR2 SASEGT. The CDR3 contains 19 residues. Trimming shortened V by 1 base and J by 0 bases, and 16 bases separated the two germline ends.

The V and J genes are TRBV6-4 and TRBJ2-3, with D perhaps matching TRBD1 (6 bases). The CDR3 runs 16 residues. Between the trimmed V and J ends, which lost 4 bases and 0 bases, there was a span of 14 bases. Germline values: CDR1 MRHNA, CDR2 SNTAGT. This CDR3 reads CASSVTLDSSTDTQYF. The CDR3 DNA reads as TGTGCCAGCAGTGTCACCTTGGACAGTAGCACAGATACGCAGTATTTT.

This chain's CDR3 is CASSSLAGDPHEQYF. As DNA, the CDR3 is TGTGCCAGCAGCTCCCTAGCGGGAGATCCCCACGAGCAGTACTTC. The chain carries TRBV5-4 and TRBJ2-7, with TRBD2 matching 10 bases. After removal of 3 bases from V and 5 bases from J, the junction contained 8 bases not matched to a gene. The CDR3 runs 15 residues. Germline CDR1 reads SGHNT; CDR2 reads YYREEE (reference sequence).

The chain links TRBV5-1 to TRBJ1-2; 10 bases match TRBD1. Per the germline V gene, CDR1 is SGHRS and CDR2 is YFSETQ. This CDR3 has 14 amino acids. With 4 bases clipped from V and 3 bases from J, the junction kept 3 bases outside the gene matches. The CDR3 DNA is TGCGCCAGCAGCCAGGACAGGGGGGACTATGGCTACACCTTC. Amino acids: CASSQDRGDYGYTF. Full variable domain (remainder filled in from reference TRBV5-1 and TRBJ1-2): KAGVTQTPRYLIKTRGQQVTLSCSPISGHRSVSWYQQTPGQGLQFLFEYFSETQRNKGNFPGRFSGRQFSNSRSEMNVSTLELGDSALYLCASSQDRGDYGYTFGSGTRLTVV.

In DNA, the CDR3 is TGTGCCAGCAGTTACCGGGACAGGGGCTACGAGCAGTACTTC. Its protein product is CASSYRDRGYEQYF. The chain combines TRBV6-5 with TRBJ2-7, with 10 nucleotides matching TRBD1. CDR3 length: 14 amino acids. Trimming removed 2 bases from V and 3 bases from J; junction bases left unmatched: 1. Germline CDR1 MNHEY, CDR2 SVGAGI.

The sample holds a few counts of this clone. The V and J genes are TRBV5-8 and TRBJ2-2, with TRBD1 identical over 7 bases. V trimming: 5 bases; J trimming: 6 bases; junction bases outside the gene matches: 4. This CDR3 comprises 13 residues. Germline CDR1 reads SGHTS; CDR2 reads YDEGEE. CDR3 coding DNA: TGTGCCAGCAGGGCTGACAGGGCCGGGGAGCTGTTTTTT. It translates to CASRADRAGELFF.

This clone came up once. The gene calls are TRBV11-3 and TRBJ2-1; TRBD2 might be the D (5 bases). Looked up from germline, CDR1 is SGHNT and CDR2 is YENEEA. The V end was cut by 3 bases, the J end by 2 bases, with 11 bases between. The length of the CDR3 is 15 residues. DNA for the CDR3: TGTGCCAGCAGCTTCGAGGGAGACACCTACAATGAGCAGTTCTTC. Protein sequence: CASSFEGDTYNEQFF.

This chain connects TRBV7-2 to TRBJ2-5; possibly TRBD2 for D (6 bases). V lost 4 bases, J lost 5 bases, and 20 bases lay in between. The CDR3 spans 16 residues. Germline CDR1 SGHTA, CDR2 FQGNSA. The CDR3: CASSSGSGPRGETQYF. The CDR3 DNA is TGTGCCAGCAGCTCAGGATCCGGGCCCCGGGGGGAGACCCAGTACTTC.

The rearrangement joins TRBV7-3 to TRBJ2-1; TRBD2 agrees at 9 bases. J lost 7 bases, V lost 5 bases, and 9 bases had no gene match. The V gene's germline CDR1 is SGHTA and CDR2 FQGTGA. The CDR3 has 15 residues. The CDR3 protein is CASSPSGTSGNEQFF. CDR3 nucleotides: TGTGCCAGCAGCCCCTCGGGTACTAGCGGGAATGAGCAGTTCTTC.

The chain combines TRBV30 with TRBJ2-1, with D maybe TRBD1 (5 bases). Germline V gene sequence: CDR1 GTSNPN, CDR2 SVGIG (reference sequence). The CDR3 contains 14 residues. Trimming cost V 2 bases and J 9 bases, with 17 bases left between them. DNA for the CDR3: TGTGCCTGGAGTCTCAGTAAGGGTAGGGGTGAGCAGTTCTTC. Translated, it gives CAWSLSKGRGEQFF.

This clone was seen once. The chain joins TRBV28 to TRBJ2-1, with D maybe TRBD2 (5 bases). V dropped 5 bases and J dropped 7 bases, with 9 bases sitting between them. This CDR3 comprises 12 residues. Germline V gene lookup returns CDR1 MDHEN and CDR2 SYDVKM. CDR3 loop: CASSLQRNEQFF. CDR3 DNA: TGTGCCAGCAGTCTCCAGCGGAATGAGCAGTTCTTC.